Listed below are T cell receptor beta chains from one sample, sequenced in a study of OX40 agonist ivuxolimab in advanced cancers. The method was immunoSEQ multiplex PCR; TCRdb's version includes in-frame clones alone and lacks a portion of them. The sample carries 60,000 or so clones, 80% to 90% recorded once. The sample here was CD4+ or CD8+ T cells sorted from blood, taken in a trial of the OX40 agonist ivuxolimab. These receptors were collected from an adult with an advanced solid tumor such as melanoma, head and neck, liver or kidney cancer. CDR3s leave out the opening cysteine and the closing phenylalanine or tryptophan. The order of the fields is V gene, D gene, CDR3 protein. D genes are given only for firm matches.

v_gene: TRBV5-4
d_gene: TRBD1
CDR3aa: ASSLGRQGAQKLF

v_gene: TRBV18
d_gene: TRBD1
CDR3aa: ASSQLGTGGDQPQH

v_gene: TRBV9
d_gene: NA
CDR3aa: ASSVISGSDGYT

v_gene: TRBV29-1
d_gene: NA
CDR3aa: SALAGAGTYEQY

v_gene: TRBV5-4
d_gene: NA
CDR3aa: ASSLTRAWGYT

v_gene: TRBV7-2
d_gene: NA
CDR3aa: ASSVNDQPQH

v_gene: TRBV19
d_gene: NA
CDR3aa: ASKVGLDSGNTIY

v_gene: TRBV29-1
d_gene: TRBD2
CDR3aa: SVSTKRGYEQY

v_gene: TRBV2
d_gene: NA
CDR3aa: ASSDSSLGTDTQY

v_gene: TRBV6-6
d_gene: NA
CDR3aa: ASTQGGARQPQH

v_gene: TRBV6-1
d_gene: NA
CDR3aa: ASRQGRETQY

v_gene: TRBV27
d_gene: NA
CDR3aa: ASRTVAGYYEQY

v_gene: TRBV7-8
d_gene: NA
CDR3aa: ASSFSSSGNTIY

v_gene: TRBV7-9
d_gene: TRBD1
CDR3aa: ASSLSRQGARNEQF

v_gene: TRBV7-3
d_gene: NA
CDR3aa: ASSQTPTGVGDTEAF

v_gene: TRBV2
d_gene: NA
CDR3aa: ASSERRDYSPLH

v_gene: TRBV19
d_gene: TRBD1
CDR3aa: ASSIAPSGGAF

v_gene: TRBV7-9
d_gene: TRBD2
CDR3aa: ASSLGTISSYNEQF